This T cell receptor beta chain came from a study of blood T cell repertoires in COVID-19. Germline-derived CDR1 and CDR2 are SGHAT and FQNNGV. This CDR3 contains 15 residues. Trimming took off 5 bases at V and 3 bases at J, with 14 bases between the two ends. Source study methods: Reference gene primers were amplified, and this amplification served to estimate nucleated cell counts. This table comes from immunoSEQ multiplex PCR, and its TCRdb copy is limited to in-frame clones, with some not included. V, J and clone size are those of that table, while D and trimming were read from the DNA. Among around 31,000 clones, roughly 92% were seen once, and the ten largest hold under 4.5%.

Sequencing was performed on peripheral blood. This chain uses TRBV11-2 with TRBJ2-1; perhaps TRBD2 as D (6 bases). The TCR comes from a man between 60 and 75 years old with acute or convalescent COVID-19. CDR3 protein: CASSTRTSSYNEQFF. The CDR3 region has the DNA TGTGCCAGCAGCACCCGAACTAGCAGCTACAATGAGCAGTTCTTC. Together with reference TRBV11-2 and TRBJ2-1, the CDR3 gives the full variable domain: EAGVAQSPRYKIIEKRQSVAFWCNPISGHATLYWYQQILGQGPKLLIQFQNNGVVDDSQLPKDRFSAERLKGVDSTLKIQPAKLEDSAVYLCASSTRTSSYNEQFFGPGTRLTVL.